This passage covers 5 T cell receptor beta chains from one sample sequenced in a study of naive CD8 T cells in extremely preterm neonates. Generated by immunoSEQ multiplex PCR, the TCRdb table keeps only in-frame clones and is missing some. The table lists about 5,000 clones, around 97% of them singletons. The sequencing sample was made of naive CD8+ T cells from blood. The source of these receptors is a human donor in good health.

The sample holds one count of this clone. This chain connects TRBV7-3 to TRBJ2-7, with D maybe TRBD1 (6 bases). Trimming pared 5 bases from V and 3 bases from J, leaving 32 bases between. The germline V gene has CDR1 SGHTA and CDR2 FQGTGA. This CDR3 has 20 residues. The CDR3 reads CASSGPGTKPVTEGSYEQYF. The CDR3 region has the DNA TGTGCCAGCAGCGGACCCGGGACAAAGCCCGTAACCGAGGGTAGCTACGAGCAGTACTTC.

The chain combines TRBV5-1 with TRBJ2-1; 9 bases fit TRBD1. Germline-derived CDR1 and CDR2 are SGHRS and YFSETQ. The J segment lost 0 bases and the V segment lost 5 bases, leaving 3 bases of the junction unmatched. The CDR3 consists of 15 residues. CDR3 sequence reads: CASRDRGSSYNEQFF. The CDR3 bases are TGCGCCAGCAGAGACAGGGGGAGCTCCTACAATGAGCAGTTCTTC.

CDR3 protein: CASGLVPSSSYEQYF. CDR3 nucleotide sequence: TGTGCTAGTGGTTTGGTACCTAGTAGCTCCTACGAGCAGTACTTC. V is TRBV12-5 and J is TRBJ2-7; D is unclear. The CDR3 runs to 15 residues. The V and J ends lost 0 bases and 0 bases respectively, with 9 bases between them. Germline V gene sequence: CDR1 LGHNT, CDR2 FRNRAP.

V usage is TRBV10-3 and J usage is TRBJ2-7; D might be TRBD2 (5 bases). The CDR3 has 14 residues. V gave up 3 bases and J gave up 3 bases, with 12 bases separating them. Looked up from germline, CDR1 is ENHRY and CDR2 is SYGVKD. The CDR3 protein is CAISDGGGGYEQYV. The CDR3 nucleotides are TGTGCCATCAGTGACGGAGGAGGCGGCTACGAGCAGTACGTC.

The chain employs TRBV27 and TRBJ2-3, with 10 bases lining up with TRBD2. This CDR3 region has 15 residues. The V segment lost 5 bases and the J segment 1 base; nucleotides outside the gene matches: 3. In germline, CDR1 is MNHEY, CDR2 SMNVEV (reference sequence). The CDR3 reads CASSDLAGGTDTQYF. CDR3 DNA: TGTGCCAGCAGTGATCTAGCGGGGGGCACAGATACGCAGTATTTT.